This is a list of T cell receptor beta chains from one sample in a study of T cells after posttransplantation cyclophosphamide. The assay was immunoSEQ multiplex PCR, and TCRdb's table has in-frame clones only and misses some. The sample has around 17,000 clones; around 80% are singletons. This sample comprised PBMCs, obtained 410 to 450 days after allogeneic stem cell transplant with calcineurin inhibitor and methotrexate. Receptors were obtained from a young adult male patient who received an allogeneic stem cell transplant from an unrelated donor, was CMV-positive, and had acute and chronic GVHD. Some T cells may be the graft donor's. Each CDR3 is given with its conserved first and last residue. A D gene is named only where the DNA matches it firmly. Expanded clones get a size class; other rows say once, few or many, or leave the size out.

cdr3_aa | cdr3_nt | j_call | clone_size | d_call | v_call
CASSWGGRGANVLTF | TGTGCCAGCAGTTGGGGTGGGAGAGGGGCCAACGTCCTGACTTTC | TRBJ2-6 | NA | NA | TRBV27
CASSEGGLAVGNIQYF | TGTGCCAGCAGCGAGGGGGGACTAGCGGTAGGAAACATTCAGTACTTC | TRBJ2-4 | once | TRBD2 | TRBV9
CASSLAGNLFGYTF | TGTGCCAGCAGCTTGGCAGGGAATTTGTTTGGCTACACCTTC | TRBJ1-2 | NA | NA | TRBV5-6
CATQPGIARHNEQFF | TGTGCCACACAGCCGGGGATAGCCAGACACAATGAGCAGTTCTTC | TRBJ2-1 | NA | NA | TRBV15
CASSGRDSPTIEQFF | TGTGCCAGCAGCGGCCGGGACAGCCCCACAATTGAGCAGTTCTTC | TRBJ2-1 | NA | TRBD1 | TRBV5-5
CAACAAYEQYF | TGTGCCGCCTGCGCCGCCTACGAGCAGTACTTC | TRBJ2-7 | NA | NA | TRBV28
CASSVDSDGYTF | TGTGCCAGCAGCGTAGACAGTGACGGCTACACCTTC | TRBJ1-2 | NA | NA | TRBV9
CASVRDRHNEKLFF | TGTGCCAGCGTTAGGGACAGACATAATGAAAAACTGTTTTTT | TRBJ1-4 | NA | TRBD1 | TRBV28
CASSQDRNRDGYTF | TGCGCCAGCAGCCAAGATCGGAACAGGGATGGCTACACCTTC | TRBJ1-2 | NA | NA | TRBV4-3
CASSSLPGGSYEQYF | TGTGCCAGCAGCTCCTTGCCGGGGGGGTCCTACGAGCAGTACTTC | TRBJ2-7 | NA | TRBD2 | TRBV13
CASIGVNSGGEQYF | TGTGCCAGCATTGGGGTCAATTCAGGGGGCGAGCAGTACTTC | TRBJ2-7 | NA | TRBD1 | TRBV6-5
CASSFHRAEDSPLHF | TGTGCCAGCAGTTTCCACAGGGCAGAGGATTCACCCCTCCACTTT | TRBJ1-6 | NA | NA | TRBV28
CASSLRVDEQYF | TGTGCCAGCAGCTTAAGAGTCGACGAGCAGTACTTC | TRBJ2-7 | NA | NA | TRBV7-9
CASSLGPGQGNYGYTF | TGTGCCAGCAGCTTAGGACCTGGACAGGGGAACTATGGCTACACCTTC | TRBJ1-2 | NA | TRBD1 | TRBV11-2
CASSELVSQETQYF | TGTGCCAGCAGTGAGCTTGTTAGCCAAGAGACCCAGTACTTC | TRBJ2-5 | NA | NA | TRBV2
CASSGGTSGRSSYEQYF | TGTGCCAGCAGCGGCGGGACTAGCGGGAGGAGCTCCTACGAGCAGTACTTC | TRBJ2-7 | NA | TRBD2 | TRBV4-2
CASSDRPNTEAFF | TGTGCCAGTAGTGACAGGCCGAACACTGAAGCTTTCTTT | TRBJ1-1 | NA | NA | TRBV19
CASSVGSQGYSPLHF | TGTGCCAGCAGCGTAGGTAGCCAGGGTTATTCACCCCTCCACTTT | TRBJ1-6 | NA | NA | TRBV9
CASSDGLGTEAFF | TGTGCCAGCTCAGACGGACTAGGAACTGAAGCTTTCTTT | TRBJ1-1 | NA | NA | TRBV5-4
CASSFRDRGTDTQYF | TGTGCCAGCAGTTTTAGGGACAGAGGCACAGATACGCAGTATTTT | TRBJ2-3 | once | TRBD1 | TRBV28
CASSQEYGGYTF | TGCGCCAGCAGCCAAGAATACGGGGGCTACACCTTC | TRBJ1-2 | NA | NA | TRBV4-3
CASSLVSTGGSGYTF | TGTGCCAGCAGCTTAGTCTCCACAGGGGGCTCTGGCTACACCTTC | TRBJ1-2 | NA | TRBD1 | TRBV7-7
CASSRVVTYEQYF | TGTGCCAGCAGCCGAGTGGTGACCTACGAGCAGTACTTC | TRBJ2-7 | NA | NA | TRBV7-9
CASSTDRGLGNTIYF | TGTGCCAGCAGCACGGACAGGGGGCTTGGAAACACCATATATTTT | TRBJ1-3 | NA | TRBD1 | TRBV7-8
CASRSANYGYTF | TGTGCCAGCAGATCAGCGAACTATGGCTACACCTTC | TRBJ1-2 | NA | NA | TRBV28
CASSPEGGGADTEAFF | TGCGCCAGCAGCCCCGAAGGTGGGGGGGCGGACACTGAAGCTTTCTTT | TRBJ1-1 | NA | NA | TRBV5-1
CASSPGTGDSPLHF | TGTGCCAGCTCACCAGGGACAGGGGATTCACCCCTCCACTTT | TRBJ1-6 | few | TRBD1 | TRBV18
CAITATSPGQANSPLHF | TGTGCCATCACCGCAACAAGTCCGGGACAGGCGAATTCACCCCTCCACTTT | TRBJ1-6 | few | TRBD1 | TRBV10-3
CASSPRGKETQYF | TGTGCCAGCTCACCAAGGGGAAAAGAGACCCAGTACTTC | TRBJ2-5 | once | NA | TRBV18
CASSFLAGPYNEQFF | TGTGCCAGCAGCTTTCTCGCGGGCCCCTACAATGAGCAGTTCTTC | TRBJ2-1 | NA | NA | TRBV7-6
CASSQGSPYNSPLHF | TGCGCCAGCAGCCAGGGGTCTCCCTATAATTCACCCCTCCACTTT | TRBJ1-6 | NA | NA | TRBV5-1
CASSYRQGREPQHF | TGTGCCAGCAGTTACCGCCAGGGTAGAGAGCCCCAGCATTTT | TRBJ1-5 | NA | NA | TRBV6-5
CASSLGLGGGTDGYTF | TGTGCCAGCAGCTTAGGCCTGGGAGGGGGTACGGATGGCTACACCTTC | TRBJ1-2 | NA | NA | TRBV7-9
CASSLDSSYEQYF | TGTGCCAGCAGCTTAGACAGTTCCTACGAGCAGTACTTC | TRBJ2-7 | NA | NA | TRBV7-9
CASSPEGARGAFF | TGCGCCAGCAGCCCGGAAGGAGCCAGGGGTGCTTTCTTT | TRBJ1-1 | NA | NA | TRBV5-1
CASRLNTGETGNTIYF | TGCGCCAGCAGACTCAATACAGGGGAAACTGGAAACACCATATATTTT | TRBJ1-3 | NA | TRBD1 | TRBV5-1
CASSTDSYYGYTF | TGTGCCAGCAGTACAGACAGCTACTATGGCTACACCTTC | TRBJ1-2 | NA | NA | TRBV6-1
CASSLETGRYEQYF | TGTGCCAGCAGTCTAGAGACAGGGCGCTACGAGCAGTACTTC | TRBJ2-7 | NA | TRBD1 | TRBV6-5
CASSPQPSLPAFF | TGTGCCAGCAGCCCACAGCCGAGCCTGCCCGCTTTCTTT | TRBJ1-1 | NA | NA | TRBV11-2
CASSPRDTDYEQYF | TGCGCCAGCAGCCCCCGGGACACCGACTACGAGCAGTACTTC | TRBJ2-7 | NA | NA | TRBV4-1
CASRETGRNTEAFF | TGTGCCAGTAGAGAGACAGGGAGAAACACTGAAGCTTTCTTT | TRBJ1-1 | few | TRBD1 | TRBV19
CAWGTILAGGVKQFF | TGTGCCTGGGGGACGATACTAGCGGGAGGGGTCAAGCAGTTCTTC | TRBJ2-1 | NA | TRBD2 | TRBV30
CASSIRGNTEAFF | TGTGCCAGTAGTATCCGCGGAAACACTGAAGCTTTCTTT | TRBJ1-1 | NA | NA | TRBV19
CASSLILSADPSGNTIYF | TGTGCCAGCAGTCTGATATTAAGCGCAGACCCCTCTGGAAACACCATATATTTT | TRBJ1-3 | few | NA | TRBV28
CASSFGTGKYEQYF | TGTGCCAGCAGCTTCGGGACAGGGAAGTACGAGCAGTACTTC | TRBJ2-7 | NA | TRBD1 | TRBV5-6
CASSAPQGNTEAFF | TGTGCCAGCAGTGCCCCCCAGGGTAACACTGAAGCTTTCTTT | TRBJ1-1 | NA | NA | TRBV28
CASSQEGGANYGYTF | TGCGCCAGCAGCCAAGAAGGGGGAGCTAACTATGGCTACACCTTC | TRBJ1-2 | NA | NA | TRBV4-3
CASSSPVEGSDNEQFF | TGTGCCAGCAGCTCACCCGTGGAGGGTTCAGACAATGAGCAGTTCTTC | TRBJ2-1 | NA | NA | TRBV7-6
CASSQGVGETQYF | TGTGCCAGCAGTCAGGGGGTTGGGGAGACCCAGTACTTC | TRBJ2-5 | NA | TRBD1 | TRBV2
CASRTSGATETQYF | TGTGCCAGCAGAACTAGCGGGGCCACAGAGACCCAGTACTTC | TRBJ2-5 | NA | TRBD2 | TRBV7-2
CASSEAEDREYNEQFF | TGTGCCAGCAGTGAAGCGGAGGACAGGGAATACAATGAGCAGTTCTTC | TRBJ2-1 | NA | TRBD1 | TRBV6-1
CASSALRQRDQPQHF | TGTGCCAGCAGTGCCCTACGACAGCGGGATCAGCCCCAGCATTTT | TRBJ1-5 | medium-sized | NA | TRBV2
CASSPPGRGYNEQFF | TGTGCCAGCAGTCCCCCCGGCAGGGGCTACAATGAGCAGTTCTTC | TRBJ2-1 | medium-sized | NA | TRBV28
CASSVGTASYEQYF | TGTGCCAGCAGCGTTGGGACAGCCTCCTACGAGCAGTACTTC | TRBJ2-7 | NA | TRBD1 | TRBV9
CASSITGATNEKLFF | TGTGCCAGTAGTATAACGGGAGCAACTAATGAAAAACTGTTTTTT | TRBJ1-4 | few | NA | TRBV19
CSVATGYTDTQYF | TGCAGCGTGGCTACAGGGTACACAGATACGCAGTATTTT | TRBJ2-3 | NA | NA | TRBV29-1
CASSWERGPEGGELFF | TGTGCCAGCAGCTGGGAGCGGGGCCCGGAGGGCGGGGAGCTGTTTTTT | TRBJ2-2 | NA | TRBD2 | TRBV7-2